The 22 T cell receptor beta chains given below trace back to one sample, sequenced in a study of T cells in Graves' hyperthyroidism and ophthalmopathy. There were TCR beta CDR3 regions amplified from RNA transcripts. TCR CDR3 regions were first amplified by RT-PCR with HTBI primers. TCRdb analysed the multiplex PCR reads with MiXCR anew, one entry per CDR3 protein. The sample lists more than 100,000 distinct CDR3 sequences; around 50% were seen once. Source material: blood. These receptors were collected from a man aged 40-49 years with Graves' hyperthyroidism.

At least ten counts were recorded for this clonotype. The gene calls are TRBV15 and TRBJ1-2; TRBD1 matches at 9 bases. Germline V CDR1 and CDR2: LNHNV, YYDKDF (reference sequence). CDR3 length equals 14 residues. The V gene end was trimmed by 3 bases and the J gene end by 7 bases; junction bases not matched to a gene: 6. The CDR3 sequence is CATSRTGGFGGYTF. In DNA form, the CDR3 reads TGTGCCACCAGCAGGACAGGGGGTTTTGGTGGCTACACCTTC.

The genes are TRBV7-2 and TRBJ2-7, with D unclear. The germline V gene encodes CDR1 SGHTA and CDR2 FQGNSA. This CDR3 region has 14 residues. V was shortened by 1 base and J by 0 bases, with 7 bases between the two germline ends. CDR3 nucleotides: TGTGCCAGCAGCTTAGAAGAGAGCTCCTACGAGCAGTACTTC. Translated, it gives CASSLEESSYEQYF.

This clonotype was detected ten times or more. This chain uses TRBV25-1 with TRBJ2-7; D may be TRBD1 (5 bases). The V end was cut by 5 bases, the J end by 3 bases, with 8 bases between. Per the germline V gene, CDR1 is MGHDK and CDR2 is SYGVNS. The CDR3 covers 12 residues. The DNA for the CDR3 is TGTGCCAGCAGTATTCAGGGCTACGAGCAGTACTTC. It yields the protein CASSIQGYEQYF.

This clonotype was recorded at least ten times. The chain employs TRBV5-1 and TRBJ2-7; D might be TRBD1 (6 bases). CDR3 length: 15 amino acids. The germline V gene encodes CDR1 SGHRS and CDR2 YFSETQ. Trimming left V 1 base short and J 0 bases short, with 11 bases between. The CDR3 bases are TGCGCCAGCAGCTTGTCTGGGGGCAGCTCCTACGAGCAGTACTTC. Protein product: CASSLSGGSSYEQYF.

The genes are TRBV27 and TRBJ2-7; unclear D gene. V was pared by 4 bases and J by 6 bases, with 22 bases between. The germline V gene has CDR1 MNHEY and CDR2 SMNVEV (reference sequence). The CDR3 runs 16 residues. CDR3 loop: CASSSLDGRLGFEQYF. CDR3 bases: TGTGCCAGCAGTTCTTTAGACGGACGGCTGGGCTTCGAGCAGTACTTC.

The V call is TRBV7-6, the J call TRBJ2-2, with D possibly being TRBD2 (6 bases). CDR3 length: 14 amino acids. V dropped 5 bases and J dropped 14 bases, with 21 bases sitting between them. The germline CDR1 and CDR2 sequences are SGHVS and FNYEAQ. The CDR3 here is CASSEGTNTGGLFF. CDR3 in DNA: TGTGCCAGCAGCGAAGGAACGAACACCGGGGGACTGTTTTTT.

This clonotype was detected many times. The chain recombines TRBV5-6 with TRBJ1-2; TRBD1 is a possible D gene (6 bases). Looked up from germline, CDR1 is SGHDT and CDR2 is YYEEEE. The CDR3 has 14 residues. V lost 2 bases and J lost 4, with 12 bases in between. The CDR3 DNA is TGTGCCAGCAGCTTCGACAGGACGGGCTATGGCTACACCTTC. Protein product: CASSFDRTGYGYTF.

This clonotype was seen many times. A read error is possible here, since a much larger clone lies one base away. This chain uses TRBV29-1 with TRBJ2-7, with 10 bases identical to TRBD2. V was clipped by 2 bases and J by 3 bases; unmatched bases: 10. The CDR3 is made up of 16 amino acids. The germline V gene encodes CDR1 SQVTM and CDR2 ANQGSEA. CDR3 DNA sequence: TGCAGCGTTGAACGAGCGGGGGGGCGCGGAGACTACGAGCAGTACTTC. Translating it yields CSVERAGGRGDYEQYF.

This clonotype came up many times. The chain uses TRBV20-1 and TRBJ2-7, with D perhaps TRBD2 (5 bases). The germline gives CDR1 DFQATT, CDR2 SNEGSKA (reference sequence). This CDR3 is 13 amino acids long. V was shortened by 7 bases and J by 3 bases, with 16 bases between the two germline ends. The CDR3 reads CSVDSGSLYEQYF. The DNA for the CDR3 is TGCAGTGTGGATTCGGGAAGTCTCTACGAGCAGTACTTC.

In its sample, this clonotype was seen many times. The V gene is TRBV11-2, the J gene TRBJ1-1, with D tentatively TRBD1 (5 bases). Germline V CDR1 and CDR2: SGHAT, FQNNGV. V shed 0 bases and J shed 3 bases, with 8 bases lying between them. The CDR3 totals 14 residues. CDR3 sequence: CASSLESGYTEAFF. The CDR3 DNA sequence: TGTGCCAGCAGCTTAGAATCAGGGTACACTGAAGCTTTCTTT.

The rearrangement links TRBV7-9 to TRBJ2-7; TRBD2 might be the D (6 bases). Germline V gives CDR1 SEHNR, CDR2 FQNEAQ (reference sequence). The CDR3 loop spans 15 amino acids. V was shortened by 0 bases and J by 4 bases, with 13 bases between the two germline ends. The DNA for the CDR3 is TGTGCCAGCAGCTTAGCGAGGGTAGCGGTATACGAGCAGTACTTC. Its protein product is CASSLARVAVYEQYF. The full variable domain, in which reference TRBV7-9 and TRBJ2-7 provide the parts outside the CDR3, is DTGVSQNPRHKITKRGQNVTFRCDPISEHNRLYWYRQTLGQGPEFLTYFQNEAQLEKSRLLSDRFSAERPKGSFSTLEIQRTEQGDSAMYLCASSLARVAVYEQYFGPGTRLTVT.

The chain joins TRBV18 to TRBJ1-1; the match to TRBD1 covers 7 bases. The CDR3 runs to 13 residues. Per germline, CDR1 KGHSH and CDR2 LQKENI. V shed 6 bases and J 7 bases; nucleotides not matched to a gene: 8. The CDR3 is CASSLSGDSEAFF. In nucleotides, the CDR3 is TGTGCCAGCTCTCTATCCGGGGACAGTGAAGCTTTCTTT.

V usage is TRBV19 and J usage is TRBJ1-5; D possibly corresponds to TRBD1 (5 bases). V shed 5 bases and J shed 14 bases, with 19 bases lying between them. This CDR3 comprises 13 residues. Germline V CDR1 and CDR2: LNHDA, SQIVND (reference sequence). DNA for the CDR3: TGTGCCAGTAGTGGGGACGGGGACGGGGCCGAGCATTTT. It yields the protein CASSGDGDGAEHF.

The chain is built from TRBV7-2 and TRBJ2-1; 8 nucleotides match TRBD2. Losses at the gene ends were 5 bases for V and 5 bases for J; bases not matched to a gene: 5. This CDR3 has 14 amino acids. Germline V gene sequence: CDR1 SGHTA, CDR2 FQGNSA. CDR3 nucleotides: TGTGCCAGCAGCACCGGGACTAGGAACAATGAGCAGTTCTTC. Translation gives CASSTGTRNNEQFF.

This clonotype came up many times. V gene TRBV15 combines with J gene TRBJ1-2; D not certain. The CDR3 runs to 14 residues. V shed 4 bases and J shed 4 bases, with 13 bases lying between them. Germline V gene data show CDR1 as LNHNV and CDR2 as YYDKDF (reference sequence). The CDR3 DNA reads TGTGCCACCAGCACATCCATTCATTCCTATGGCTACACCTTC. Translated, it gives CATSTSIHSYGYTF.

The table lists this clonotype with many counts. The chain links TRBV7-2 to TRBJ2-2; D might be TRBD1 (5 bases). The CDR3 length is 15 residues. In germline, CDR1 is SGHTA, CDR2 FQGNSA. Trimming removed 1 base from V and 7 bases from J, with 13 bases in between. Here the CDR3 reads CASSLEGPGYGELFF. As DNA, the CDR3 is TGTGCCAGCAGCTTAGAGGGGCCAGGGTACGGGGAGCTGTTTTTT.

This chain links TRBV20-1 with TRBJ1-2; no firm D call. The ends were cut back, 6 bases at V and 7 bases at J, with 15 bases in the middle. The CDR3 is made up of 12 amino acids. Germline loops: CDR1 DFQATT, CDR2 SNEGSKA (reference sequence). CDR3 nucleotide sequence: TGCAGTGCCCCCCCCGGAGAGCGTGGCTACACCTTC. Residues: CSAPPGERGYTF.

The CDR3 reads CARGSGGTGELFF. The CDR3 region has the DNA TGTGCCCGCGGCTCTGGGGGCACCGGGGAGCTGTTTTTT. The J gene is TRBJ2-2, the V gene TRBV11-1; possibly TRBD1 or TRBD2 for D (5 bases each). CDR1 is SGHAT and CDR2 is FQDESV in the germline V gene (reference sequence). CDR3 length: 13 residues. Trimming shortened V by 11 bases and J by 4 bases, and 14 bases separated the two germline ends.

The V call is TRBV7-2, the J call TRBJ1-2, with TRBD1 as a possible D gene (5 bases). This CDR3 has 14 residues. CDR1 is SGHTA, CDR2 FQGNSA, per germline. Trimming cost V 5 bases and J 0 bases, with 10 bases left between them. CDR3 region: CASSLPTANYGYTF. CDR3 coding DNA: TGTGCCAGCAGCCTACCGACAGCTAACTATGGCTACACCTTC.

The CDR3 is CASSQGGGRDNTEAFF. DNA of the CDR3: TGTGCCAGCAGCCAAGGAGGTGGCAGGGATAACACTGAAGCTTTCTTT. The V gene is TRBV3-1, the J gene TRBJ1-1, with D possibly being TRBD1 (5 bases). Germline V gene data show CDR1 as LGHDT and CDR2 as YNNKEL (reference sequence). The CDR3 sequence is 16 residues long. V was pared by 1 base and J by 2 bases, with 14 bases between.

The chain employs TRBV7-2 and TRBJ2-3; tentatively, D is TRBD2 (6 bases). The V end lost 5 bases, the J end lost 0 bases, and 9 bases lay between the germline ends. CDR1 is SGHTA, CDR2 FQGNSA, per germline. The CDR3 length is 14 residues. The CDR3 DNA reads as TGTGCCAGCAGCGGGGGGTCTAGCACAGATACGCAGTATTTT. Encoded protein: CASSGGSSTDTQYF.

Note on this clonotype: Germline and junction disagree at one end, which may indicate a read error. The chain has TRBV7-2 and TRBJ2-5; D may be TRBD1 (6 bases). The CDR3 consists of 13 residues. The germline V gene encodes CDR1 SGHTA and CDR2 FQGNSA. CDR3 in amino acids: CASGRNREETRYF. The CDR3 nucleotides are TGTGCCAGCGGCCGAAACAGGGAAGAGACCCGGTACTTC.